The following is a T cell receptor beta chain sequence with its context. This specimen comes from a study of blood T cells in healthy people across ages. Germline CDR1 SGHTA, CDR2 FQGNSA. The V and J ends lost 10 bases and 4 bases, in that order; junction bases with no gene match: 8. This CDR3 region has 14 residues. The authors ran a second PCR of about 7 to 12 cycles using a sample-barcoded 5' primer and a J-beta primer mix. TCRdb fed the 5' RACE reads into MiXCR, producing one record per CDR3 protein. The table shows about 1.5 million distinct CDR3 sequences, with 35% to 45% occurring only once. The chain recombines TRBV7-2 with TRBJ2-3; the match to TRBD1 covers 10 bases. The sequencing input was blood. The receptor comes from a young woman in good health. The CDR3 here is CATARDRGSDTQYF. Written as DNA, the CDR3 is TGTGCCACCGCCCGGGACAGGGGATCAGATACGCAGTATTTT.